One sample yielded the 12 T cell receptor beta chains listed below, sequenced in a study of T cells in Graves' hyperthyroidism and ophthalmopathy. It was RNA transcripts that yielded the amplified TCR beta CDR3 regions. The HTBI primer set drove a first-round RT-PCR of the TCR CDR3. TCRdb called the multiplex PCR reads again in MiXCR, with one record for every CDR3 protein. Among about 700,000 distinct CDR3 sequences, just under 45% were seen once, and the ten largest hold about 7.7%. The sequenced material came from peripheral blood or thyroid tissue (not recorded which). All receptors come from an adult man with Graves' disease, either hyperthyroidism or ophthalmopathy (not recorded which).

A single count supports this clonotype. The genes are TRBV7-8 and TRBJ1-6; D is undetermined. Per the germline V gene, CDR1 is SGHVS and CDR2 is FQNEAQ. Trimming removed 5 bases at V and 7 bases at J, with 9 bases between. There are 13 residues in the CDR3. The CDR3 here is CASSQTKNSPLHF. Here the CDR3 DNA reads TGTGCCAGCAGCCAGACGAAAAATTCACCCCTCCACTTT.

The CDR3 bases are TGTGCCAGCAGTTTGTTCGGCAGGGTCCTTCCGCACTATGGCTACACCTTC. Its translation: CASSLFGRVLPHYGYTF. The V call is TRBV9, the J call TRBJ1-2; weak D call: TRBD1 (5 bases). In germline, CDR1 is SGDLS, CDR2 YYNGEE. The V end lost 5 bases, the J end lost 3 bases, and 23 bases lay between the germline ends. The CDR3 has 17 amino acids.

The sample holds many counts of this clonotype. The J gene is TRBJ1-5, the V gene TRBV5-6, with D unresolved. Looked up from germline, CDR1 is SGHDT and CDR2 is YYEEEE. The CDR3 has 13 amino acids. V lost 0 bases and J lost 5, with 6 bases in between. CDR3 in amino acids: CASSLAGHQPQHF. CDR3 in DNA: TGTGCCAGCAGCTTGGCAGGTCATCAGCCCCAGCATTTT.

This clonotype was counted only a few times. This chain connects TRBV2 to TRBJ2-5, with 9 bases fitting TRBD1. This CDR3 has 14 amino acids. CDR1 SNHLY and CDR2 FYNNEI come from the germline V gene. V shed 6 bases and J 5 bases; nucleotides not matched to a gene: 7. In nucleotides, the CDR3 is TGTGCCAGCAGCTCGGACAGGGGAGAGGAGACCCAGTACTTC. Translation: CASSSDRGEETQYF.

The chain links TRBV10-3 to TRBJ2-7; D unclear. Trimming took 4 bases from V and 1 from J, leaving 8 bases between them. The CDR3 is 13 amino acids. CDR1 is ENHRY and CDR2 is SYGVKD in the germline V gene. The chain's CDR3 is CAISGGTSYEQYF. The CDR3 nucleotides are TGTGCCATCAGTGGAGGTACTTCCTACGAGCAGTACTTC.

The chain combines TRBV12-3 or TRBV12-4 with TRBJ2-5; 12 bases match TRBD2. CDR3 length: 15 residues. With 3 bases clipped from V and 3 bases from J, the junction kept 2 bases outside the gene matches. CDR3 protein: CASSLRLAGEETQYF. The CDR3 nucleotides are TGTGCCAGCAGTTTGAGACTAGCGGGAGAAGAGACCCAGTACTTC.

The table lists this clonotype with many counts. The chain is built from TRBV5-1 and TRBJ1-1; D not resolved. This CDR3 comprises 13 residues. CDR1 and CDR2 (germline): SGHRS, YFSETQ. V shed 7 bases and J shed 0 bases, with 10 bases lying between them. In DNA form, the CDR3 reads TGCGCCAGCCAGCAACAGTTGAACACTGAAGCTTTCTTT. It translates to CASQQQLNTEAFF.

Note on this clonotype: One junction end disagrees with the germline gene, perhaps due to a read error. The rearrangement uses TRBV20-1 and TRBJ1-1; no firm D call. This CDR3 has 12 amino acids. Germline V gene lookup returns CDR1 DFQATT and CDR2 SNEGSKA (reference sequence). CDR3 sequence: CNAFWSNTEAFF. The DNA for the CDR3 is TGCAATGCTTTTTGGTCGAACACTGAAGCTTTCTTT.

Comment on this clonotype: This sequence may be a read error, since a much larger clone differs from it by one base. This rearrangement joins TRBV19 to TRBJ1-3; the D is unclear. Trimming cost V 11 bases and J 8 bases, with 10 bases left between them. Germline assignment: CDR1 LNHDA and CDR2 SQIVND (reference sequence). The CDR3 totals 10 residues. In DNA, the CDR3 is TGTGCCGGCCGGGGAGACACCATATATTTT. Protein: CAGRGDTIYF.

This chain connects TRBV11-2 to TRBJ2-5; the match to TRBD1 covers 8 bases. This CDR3 spans 17 amino acids. Germline CDR1 is SGHAT and CDR2 is FQNNGV. Unmatched junction bases numbered 15, after V lost 5 bases and J lost 4 bases. CDR3 in DNA: TGTGCCAGCAGCCCCAGCGGACAGGGTCAGTCTCTAGAGACCCAGTACTTC. This sequence encodes CASSPSGQGQSLETQYF.

This clonotype has at least ten counts. The V call is TRBV7-9, the J call TRBJ1-2; 7 bases are shared with TRBD1. The CDR3 covers 13 residues. V shed 6 bases and J 7 bases; nucleotides not matched to a gene: 8. CDR1 SEHNR and CDR2 FQNEAQ come from the germline V gene (reference sequence). The CDR3 protein is CASSQGQASGYTF. The CDR3 DNA sequence: TGTGCCAGCAGTCAAGGACAGGCTTCTGGCTACACCTTC.

The chain's CDR3 is CASSQTGQNTEAFF. For the CDR3, the DNA is TGCGCCAGCAGCCAGACAGGACAGAACACTGAAGCTTTCTTT. The rearrangement links TRBV5-1 to TRBJ1-1; possibly TRBD1 for D (6 bases). This CDR3 spans 14 amino acids. From germline, CDR1 is SGHRS and CDR2 YFSETQ. V gave up 4 bases and J gave up 1 base, with 11 bases separating them.